This T cell receptor (beta chain) was obtained from a study of beta chain features in type 1 diabetes. Isolated RNA was reverse transcribed in full, so expressed TCRB transcripts were sequenced. TCRdb's table, derived via immunoSEQ multiplex PCR, lists solely in-frame clones and lacks some. This sample has about 400,000 clones, with roughly an eighth found just once. This clone has more than one count but fewer than ten. The CDR3 contains 18 residues. Looked up from germline, CDR1 is SQVTM and CDR2 is ANQGSEA. The V and J ends lost 0 bases and 3 bases respectively, with 21 bases between them. CD45RO/CCR7/CD25/CD127/CD95/CD27 staining was used to isolate CD4+ naive, central memory, regulatory and stem cell-like memory cells by sorting.

The sequencing input was naive CD4+ T cells from blood. This rearrangement joins TRBV29-1 to TRBJ2-1; D might be TRBD1 (5 bases). The receptor's source is a man between 18 and 35 years old in good health. For the CDR3, the DNA is TGCAGCGTTGAAGAGAGGAACAGACAGCGATTAGACTACAATGAGCAGTTCTTC. This encodes CSVEERNRQRLDYNEQFF.